This entry lists 13 T cell receptor beta chains sequenced from one sample in a study of CD8+ T cells in alopecia areata. Reverse transcribed after extraction, RNA yielded cDNA as the sequencing template. Using immunoSEQ multiplex PCR, the repertoire was profiled, and TCRdb retains in-frame clones only, with some absent. In the table there are about 140,000 clones, 45% to 60% of which are singletons. Source: CD4+ T cells sorted from blood, taken at week 0. These receptors were taken from a human donor with alopecia areata.

V usage is TRBV5-6 and J usage is TRBJ2-7, with D perhaps matching TRBD1 (5 bases). This CDR3 has 13 amino acids. Trimming stripped 4 bases from V and 7 bases from J, with 15 bases between. Germline V CDR1 and CDR2: SGHDT, YYEEEE. The DNA for the CDR3 is TGTGCCAGCAGCAGGGGATCAGGGCAGGAGCAGTACTTC. It codes for CASSRGSGQEQYF.

The V gene is TRBV30, the J gene TRBJ2-2; weak D call: TRBD2 (5 bases). The V end lost 0 bases, the J end lost 6 bases, and 8 bases lay between the germline ends. CDR3 size: 13 residues. Germline V CDR1 and CDR2: GTSNPN, SVGIG (reference sequence). The CDR3 DNA reads as TGTGCCTGGAGTGTGACGCGGGCCGGGGAGCTGTTTTTT. Translation gives CAWSVTRAGELFF.

The chain employs TRBV5-4 and TRBJ1-2, with D tentatively TRBD1 (5 bases). Trimming shortened V by 4 bases and J by 2 bases, and 21 bases separated the two germline ends. This CDR3 region has 17 residues. CDR1 SGHNT and CDR2 YYREEE come from the germline V gene (reference sequence). CDR3 loop: CASSRDGTAYQNYGYTF. For the CDR3, the DNA is TGTGCCAGCAGCCGGGACGGGACGGCTTACCAAAACTATGGCTACACCTTC.

This clone was seen a few times. V is TRBV27 and J is TRBJ2-5; 9 nucleotides align to TRBD1. The CDR3 contains 15 residues. Looked up from germline, CDR1 is MNHEY and CDR2 is SMNVEV (reference sequence). V was pared by 3 bases and J by 7 bases, with 9 bases of the junction left unmatched. The CDR3, as DNA: TGTGCCAGCAGTTTTTCGGGACAGGGCCCTTCGACCCAGTACTTC. Protein sequence: CASSFSGQGPSTQYF.

V gene TRBV6-5 combines with J gene TRBJ2-7; D gene unclear. Germline V gene lookup returns CDR1 MNHEY and CDR2 SVGAGI. Trimming stripped 6 bases from V and 1 base from J, with 4 bases between. The CDR3 consists of 11 residues. The CDR3, as DNA: TGTGCCAGCAGGAGATCCTACGAGCAGTACTTC. Amino acid sequence: CASRRSYEQYF.

The genes are TRBV28 and TRBJ1-4; D remains unclear. The CDR3 totals 17 residues. The germline gives CDR1 MDHEN, CDR2 SYDVKM. The V end was cut by 4 bases, the J end by 0 bases, with 15 bases between. CDR3 in amino acids: CASSYSEVVPTNEKLFF. The CDR3 DNA is TGTGCCAGCAGTTACTCGGAGGTTGTGCCAACTAATGAAAAACTGTTTTTT.

This chain joins TRBV7-2 and TRBJ2-4; D gene unclear. The CDR3 is made up of 11 amino acids. Trimming took 1 base from V and 5 from J, leaving 0 bases between them. The germline gives CDR1 SGHTA, CDR2 FQGNSA. CDR3 sequence (DNA): TGTGCCAGCAGCTTAGAAAACATTCAGTACTTC. Amino acid sequence: CASSLENIQYF.

About this clone: Other nucleotide sequences in the sample specify the same CDR3. The chain combines TRBV30 with TRBJ2-3, with no clear D. Trimming cost V 1 base and J 0 bases, with 5 bases left between them. The germline V gene encodes CDR1 GTSNPN and CDR2 SVGIG (reference sequence). CDR3 size: 13 residues. The CDR3 here is CAWSGGSTDTQYF. For the CDR3, the DNA is TGTGCCTGGAGTGGGGGAAGCACAGATACGCAGTATTTT.

This clone was observed a handful of times. V usage is TRBV28 and J usage is TRBJ2-1, with TRBD2 matching 9 bases. The length of the CDR3 is 15 residues. CDR1 and CDR2 from the germline V gene are MDHEN and SYDVKM. After removal of 5 bases from V and 9 bases from J, the junction contained 11 bases not matched to a gene. The DNA of the CDR3 is TGTGCCAGCAGTCCCTTAGCGGGAGTGGGGTCTGAGCAGTTCTTC. Translation: CASSPLAGVGSEQFF.

The chain combines TRBV29-1 with TRBJ2-2, with a tentative D call TRBD1 (6 bases). Germline V gives CDR1 SQVTM, CDR2 ANQGSEA. Trimming stripped 6 bases from V and 4 bases from J, with 15 bases between. This CDR3 has 14 amino acids. CDR3 in amino acids: CSVAIQGVTGELFF. CDR3 nucleotide sequence: TGCAGCGTCGCGATACAGGGTGTCACCGGGGAGCTGTTTTTT.

The chain links TRBV11-2 to TRBJ2-5, with D perhaps TRBD1 (6 bases). The CDR3 contains 15 residues. Germline CDR1 reads SGHAT; CDR2 reads FQNNGV. V was cut by 1 base and J by 5 bases, with 14 bases left in between. The CDR3 sequence is CASSLVRGWGETQYF. The CDR3 bases are TGTGCCAGCAGCTTAGTGAGGGGGTGGGGCGAGACCCAGTACTTC.

V usage is TRBV27 and J usage is TRBJ1-3, with a tentative D call TRBD1 (6 bases). The CDR3 runs to 14 residues. Germline CDR1 MNHEY, CDR2 SMNVEV (reference sequence). Trimming stripped 3 bases from V and 2 bases from J, with 8 bases between. The CDR3, as DNA: TGTGCCAGCAGTTTCAGGGGCCCTGGAAACACCATATATTTT. This codes for CASSFRGPGNTIYF.

The genes are TRBV6-5 and TRBJ1-5; perhaps TRBD1 as D (6 bases). Germline V CDR1 and CDR2: MNHEY, SVGAGI. The V gene lost 7 bases and the J gene lost 2 bases, with 15 bases spanning the gap. The CDR3 has 15 residues. CDR3 protein: CASKAGEVGNQPQHF. The DNA for the CDR3 is TGTGCCAGCAAAGCAGGGGAGGTTGGCAATCAGCCCCAGCATTTT.